This T cell receptor (beta chain) was captured in a study of shared clonotypes between healthy human individuals. The repertoire was sequenced with immunoSEQ multiplex PCR; TCRdb's copy has only in-frame clones and lacks some. The sample consists of about 2.2 million clones, 85% to 95% of them appearing once. A word on this clone: The target antigen is unknown.

The CDR3 contains 16 residues. Germline assignment: CDR1 LGHNA and CDR2 YNFKEQ. V lost 1 base, J lost 2 bases, and 13 bases lay in between. It was CD45RO-negative cells, positively selected for CCR7, that made up naive CD8 cells, with terminally differentiated effector memory CD45RA+ cells excluded. Notes on the study in general: Several donors had about 5% of their naive CD4 clonotypes in common. Compared with memory subsets, naive subsets generally had larger estimated richness. At large depth, rarefaction still showed sorted-subset sequencing to be incomplete. Clonotype sharing levels among donors were expected to vary with sequencing depth.

The TCR was taken from a man aged 18-30 years in good health. Some clones in this sample may be carry-over from other donors' samples. Sequencing was carried out using naive CD8+ T cells from PBMCs. This chain connects TRBV4-2 to TRBJ2-3; D not certain. CDR3 region: CASSQGSASPTDTQYF. The CDR3 region has the DNA TGTGCCAGCAGCCAAGGCAGTGCCAGTCCCACAGATACGCAGTATTTT.